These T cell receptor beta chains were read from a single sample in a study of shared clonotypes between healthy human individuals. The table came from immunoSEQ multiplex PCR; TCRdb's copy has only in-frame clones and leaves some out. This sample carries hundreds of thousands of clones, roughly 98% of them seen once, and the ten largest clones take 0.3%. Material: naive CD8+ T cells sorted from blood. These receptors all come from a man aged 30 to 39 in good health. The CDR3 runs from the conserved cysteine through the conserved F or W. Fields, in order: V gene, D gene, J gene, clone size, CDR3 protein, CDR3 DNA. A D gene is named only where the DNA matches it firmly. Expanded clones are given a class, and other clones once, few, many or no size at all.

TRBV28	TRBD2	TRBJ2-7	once	CASSFPAASGSYEQYF	TGTGCCAGCAGTTTCCCCGCGGCTAGCGGGAGTTACGAGCAGTACTTC
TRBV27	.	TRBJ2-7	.	CASSQTGTYEQYF	TGTGCCAGCAGCCAGACAGGAACCTACGAGCAGTACTTC
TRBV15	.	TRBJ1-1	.	CATSRDSREAFF	TGTGCCACCAGCAGAGATTCTAGGGAAGCTTTCTTT
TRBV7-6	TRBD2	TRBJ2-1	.	CASSQSSGRNNEQFF	TGTGCCAGCAGCCAATCTAGCGGGAGGAACAATGAGCAGTTCTTC
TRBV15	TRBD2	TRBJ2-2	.	CATSRDKLAGGVTGELFF	TGTGCCACCAGCAGAGATAAACTAGCGGGAGGAGTCACCGGGGAGCTGTTTTTT
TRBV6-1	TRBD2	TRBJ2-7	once	CASSEEDSGALHYEQYF	TGTGCCAGCAGTGAAGAGGATAGCGGGGCTTTACACTACGAGCAGTACTTC
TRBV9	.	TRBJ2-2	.	CASSAFQGTDTGELFF	TGTGCCAGCAGCGCCTTCCAGGGGACGGACACCGGGGAGCTGTTTTTT
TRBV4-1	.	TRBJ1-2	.	CASSETGLRKGYTF	TGCGCCAGCAGCGAGACAGGCCTAAGGAAAGGCTACACCTTC
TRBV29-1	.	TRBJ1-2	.	CSVEKQGPRGYTF	TGCAGCGTTGAAAAACAGGGCCCACGGGGCTACACCTTC
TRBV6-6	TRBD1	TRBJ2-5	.	CASSYWDRLYQETQYF	TGTGCCAGCAGTTACTGGGACAGATTGTACCAAGAGACCCAGTACTTC
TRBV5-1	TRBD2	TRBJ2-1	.	CASSFSGTSAFTYNEQFF	TGCGCCAGCAGCTTCTCCGGGACTAGCGCGTTCACCTACAATGAGCAGTTCTTC
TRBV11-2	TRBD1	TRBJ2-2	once	CASSQEGQGTYGTGELFF	TGTGCCAGCAGCCAAGAGGGACAGGGGACATATGGCACCGGGGAGCTGTTTTTT
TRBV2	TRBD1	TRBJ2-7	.	CASATGQGTYEQYF	TGTGCCAGCGCTACTGGACAGGGGACCTACGAGCAGTACTTC
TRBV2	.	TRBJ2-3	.	CASSPEASTDTQYF	TGTGCCAGCAGCCCCGAGGCTAGCACAGATACGCAGTATTTT
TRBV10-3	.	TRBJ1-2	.	CAISDRGNSFYGYTF	TGTGCCATCAGTGACCGGGGCAACTCATTTTATGGCTACACCTTC
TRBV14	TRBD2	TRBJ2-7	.	CASSQGIAGGYEQYF	TGTGCCAGCAGCCAAGGTATAGCGGGAGGATACGAGCAGTACTTC
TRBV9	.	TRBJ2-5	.	CASSPVPTSLLETQYF	TGTGCCAGCAGCCCAGTACCGACTAGTCTGTTAGAGACCCAGTACTTC
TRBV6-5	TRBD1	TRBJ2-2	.	CASSHQGAGELFF	TGTGCCAGCAGTCACCAGGGGGCCGGGGAGCTGTTTTTT
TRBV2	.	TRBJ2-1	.	CASSEGASLDSDEQFF	TGTGCCAGCAGTGAGGGGGCTAGCTTAGATTCCGATGAGCAGTTCTTC
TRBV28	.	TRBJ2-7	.	CASRLGSLYEQYF	TGTGCCAGCAGGTTAGGGTCCCTCTACGAGCAGTACTTC
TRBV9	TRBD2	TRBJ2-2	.	CASSVVTSGRDNTGELFF	TGTGCCAGCAGCGTAGTAACTAGCGGGAGGGATAACACCGGGGAGCTGTTTTTT
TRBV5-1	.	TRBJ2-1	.	CASSLLGDEQFF	TGCGCCAGCAGCTTGTTGGGCGATGAGCAGTTCTTC
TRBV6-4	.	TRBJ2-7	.	CASSAKGFYEQYF	TGTGCCAGCAGTGCAAAAGGCTTCTACGAGCAGTACTTC
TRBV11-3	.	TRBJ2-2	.	CASSLAARTGELFF	TGTGCCAGCAGCTTAGCTGCGAGAACCGGGGAGCTGTTTTTT
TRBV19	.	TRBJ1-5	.	CASKEAGFGGNQPQHF	TGTGCCAGTAAGGAAGCGGGGTTTGGGGGCAATCAGCCCCAGCATTTT
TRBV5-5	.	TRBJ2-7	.	CASSSRQESYEQYF	TGTGCCAGCAGCTCCCGACAGGAGTCCTACGAGCAGTACTTC
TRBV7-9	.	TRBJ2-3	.	CASSSPRGTSNTQYF	TGTGCCAGCAGCTCTCCCAGGGGAACCAGTAATACGCAGTATTTT
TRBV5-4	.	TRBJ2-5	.	CASSPGSGVGPQETQYF	TGTGCCAGCAGCCCAGGTAGCGGCGTCGGTCCACAAGAGACCCAGTACTTC
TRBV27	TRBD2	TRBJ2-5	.	CASSPTSAGLQETQYF	TGTGCCAGCAGTCCCACCTCAGCGGGGCTCCAAGAGACCCAGTACTTC
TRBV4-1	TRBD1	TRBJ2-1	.	CASSPERDRGTYNEQFF	TGCGCCAGCAGCCCCGAGAGGGACAGGGGTACCTACAATGAGCAGTTCTTC
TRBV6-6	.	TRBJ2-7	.	CASSSRQTPYEQYF	TGTGCCAGCAGTTCGCGACAGACCCCCTACGAGCAGTACTTC
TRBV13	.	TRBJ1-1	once	CASSLGRGGRDTEAFF	TGTGCCAGCAGCTTAGGCCGTGGAGGGCGGGACACTGAAGCTTTCTTT
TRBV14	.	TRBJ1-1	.	CASSQFGHGPNTEAFF	TGTGCCAGCAGCCAGTTTGGACACGGCCCAAACACTGAAGCTTTCTTT
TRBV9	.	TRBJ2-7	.	CASSVAGEGYEQYF	TGTGCCAGCAGCGTAGCAGGGGAAGGCTACGAGCAGTACTTC
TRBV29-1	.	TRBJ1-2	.	CSVEDRWDYGYTF	TGCAGCGTTGAAGATAGGTGGGACTATGGCTACACCTTC
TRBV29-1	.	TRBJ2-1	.	CSVVGTSSYNEQFF	TGCAGCGTTGTGGGTACGAGCTCCTACAATGAGCAGTTCTTC
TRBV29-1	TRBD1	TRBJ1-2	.	CSVVLDGQGLYGYTF	TGCAGCGTTGTATTAGATGGACAGGGACTCTATGGCTACACCTTC
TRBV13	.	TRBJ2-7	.	CASSLGRGYEQYF	TGTGCCAGCAGCTTAGGTAGGGGTTACGAGCAGTACTTC
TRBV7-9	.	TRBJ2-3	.	CASSQGGDTQYF	TGTGCCAGCAGCCAAGGTGGGGATACGCAGTATTTT
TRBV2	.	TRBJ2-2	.	CASSEALRRGSTGELFF	TGTGCCAGCAGTGAAGCGCTGCGGCGGGGCAGCACCGGGGAGCTGTTTTTT
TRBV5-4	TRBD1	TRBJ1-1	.	CASSFIGQGALSAFF	TGTGCCAGCAGCTTTATAGGACAGGGGGCTCTATCAGCTTTCTTT
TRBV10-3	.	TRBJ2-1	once	CAIRAPWTESSYNEQFF	TGTGCCATCAGGGCCCCTTGGACCGAGAGCTCCTACAATGAGCAGTTCTTC
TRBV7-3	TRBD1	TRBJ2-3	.	CASSSRTGERDTQYF	TGTGCCAGCAGCTCAAGGACAGGGGAGCGAGATACGCAGTATTTT
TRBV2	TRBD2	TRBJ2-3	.	CASSEAGEERDTQYF	TGTGCCAGCAGTGAGGCGGGAGAAGAGAGAGATACGCAGTATTTT
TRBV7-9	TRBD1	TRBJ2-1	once	CASSPLGQAYNEQFF	TGTGCCAGCAGCCCTCTGGGACAGGCGTACAATGAGCAGTTCTTC
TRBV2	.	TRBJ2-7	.	CASSAANEQYF	TGTGCCAGCAGTGCGGCGAACGAGCAGTACTTC
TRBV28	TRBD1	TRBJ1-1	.	CASSSGTGVSVATEAFF	TGTGCCAGCTCCTCTGGGACAGGGGTTTCCGTGGCCACTGAAGCTTTCTTT
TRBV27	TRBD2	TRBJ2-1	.	CASRVAGVTPGEQFF	TGTGCCAGCAGGGTAGCGGGAGTCACGCCGGGTGAGCAGTTCTTC
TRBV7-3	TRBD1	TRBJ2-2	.	CASSLAGGTGELFF	TGTGCCAGCAGCTTAGCAGGGGGCACCGGGGAGCTGTTTTTT
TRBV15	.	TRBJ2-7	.	CATSATQEGVGYEQYF	TGTGCCACCAGCGCCACGCAGGAGGGAGTGGGCTACGAGCAGTACTTC
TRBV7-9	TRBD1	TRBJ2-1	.	CASRAGTAYYNEQFF	TGTGCCAGCAGAGCCGGGACAGCCTATTACAATGAGCAGTTCTTC
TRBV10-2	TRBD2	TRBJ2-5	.	CASGTSGLQETQYF	TGCGCCAGCGGGACTAGCGGGCTCCAAGAGACCCAGTACTTC
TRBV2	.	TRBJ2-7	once	CASRDSLKDEQYF	TGTGCCAGCAGGGACAGTTTGAAGGACGAGCAGTACTTC
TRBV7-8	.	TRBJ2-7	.	CASSLEGSTYEQYF	TGTGCCAGCAGCTTGGAAGGGTCGACCTACGAGCAGTACTTC
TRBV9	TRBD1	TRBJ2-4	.	CASSVRDRADIQYF	TGTGCCAGCAGCGTTCGGGACAGGGCCGACATTCAGTACTTC
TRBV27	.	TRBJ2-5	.	CASSLSESETQYF	TGTGCCAGCAGTTTATCTGAGTCGGAGACCCAGTACTTC
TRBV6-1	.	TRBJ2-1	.	CVAERASYNEQFF	TGTGTGGCCGAGCGGGCATCCTACAATGAGCAGTTCTTC
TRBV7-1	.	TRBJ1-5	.	CASSSLSRGQPQHF	TGTGCCAGCAGCTCGCTTTCCAGGGGCCAGCCCCAGCATTTT
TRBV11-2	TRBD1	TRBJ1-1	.	CASSARTGLNTEAFF	TGTGCCAGCAGCGCACGGACAGGGTTGAACACTGAAGCTTTCTTT
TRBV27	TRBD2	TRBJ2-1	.	CASSSGSGTSGRLIF	TGTGCCAGCAGTTCCGGGTCCGGGACTAGCGGGAGGTTAATCTTC